The rows below give T cell receptor beta chains drawn from one sample of a study of tumor and adjacent non-tumor tissue in lung cancer. TCRdb recomputed calls from the multiplex PCR reads with MiXCR, one row per CDR3 protein. The data hold tens of thousands of distinct CDR3 sequences, with 67% observed a single time. Material: lung tumor tissue. All receptors derive from a man aged 55 to 70 with non-small cell lung cancer. Both conserved end residues are part of each CDR3. D genes are given only for firm matches. Some rows have no size entry. The others give once, few or many, or a class for an expanded clone.

>TRBJ2-3|TRBV4-2|-|-
TGTGCCAGCAAACCCCCCGGCGGGCTCGCAGATACGCAGTATTTT
CASKPPGGLADTQYF
>TRBJ2-3|TRBV10-3|-|-
TGTGCCATCGCTGACAGCGGGTCCCGCACAGATACGCAGTATTTT
CAIADSGSRTDTQYF
>TRBJ2-1|TRBV2|-|-
TGTGCCAGCGGGGCCACTCCGGTAATGGGCGAGCAGTTCTTC
CASGATPVMGEQFF
>TRBJ2-2|TRBV6-6|TRBD1|many
TGTGCCAGCAGACACCGTGGACAGGGCGTAGGCACGAACACCGGGGAGCTGTTTTTT
CASRHRGQGVGTNTGELFF
>TRBJ1-1|TRBV20-1|-|-
TGCAGTACTAGCGTGGGGTTGTACACTGAAGCTTTCTTT
CSTSVGLYTEAFF
>TRBJ2-3|TRBV6-2/TRBV6-3|-|-
TGTGCCAGCAGTTACCGGCGGGGACGCACAGATCCGCAGTATTTT
CASSYRRGRTDPQYF
>TRBJ2-3|TRBV24-1|TRBD1|many
TGTGCCACCAGTTGGGGCAGGGGGAGCACAGATACGCAGTATTTT
CATSWGRGSTDTQYF
>TRBJ2-3|TRBV4-3|-|-
TGCGCCAGCAGCCAAGTAGCAGGTTCTAGTACAGATAGGCAGTATTTT
CASSQVAGSSTDRQYF
>TRBJ1-3|TRBV7-6|-|many
TGTGCCAGCAGCTTAACCGGCCTCTCTGGAAACACCATATATTTT
CASSLTGLSGNTIYF
>TRBJ2-2|TRBV6-2/TRBV6-3|TRBD1|-
TGTGCCAGCAGACCCCAGGGACAGGGGTTTGTCAGGGAGCTGTTTTTT
CASRPQGQGFVRELFF
>TRBJ2-5|TRBV19|-|few
TGTGCCTGTAGTACTAGATTCCAAGAGACCCAGTACTTC
CACSTRFQETQYF
>TRBJ2-7|TRBV4-2|TRBD1|-
TGTGCCAGCAGCCCACAGACAGGGGGCACCTACAGGCAGTACTTC
CASSPQTGGTYRQYF
>TRBJ2-7|TRBV11-2|-|-
TGTGCCAGTAGCTTAGGACTGTACGAGCATTACTTC
CASSLGLYEHYF